This is a list of T cell receptor beta chains from one sample in a study of neoadjuvant anti-PD-1 for oral cavity cancer. The repertoire was sequenced with immunoSEQ multiplex PCR; TCRdb's copy has only in-frame clones and lacks some. This table holds roughly 13,000 clones, more than 55% found once. The material sequenced was tumor tissue, taken before nivolumab (anti-PD-1) treatment. These receptors came from a person aged 35 to 85 with oral cavity squamous cell carcinoma. The CDR3 runs from the conserved cysteine through the conserved F or W. The D gene is left open where the match is weak. Some rows mark clone size as missing; the rest say once, few, many or name a class of expanded clone.

d_call	clone_size	v_call	j_call	cdr3_aa	cdr3_nt
.	.	TRBV2	TRBJ1-3	CASSEWVRWSGNTIYF	TGTGCCAGCAGTGAATGGGTTCGGTGGTCTGGAAACACCATATATTTT
.	.	TRBV9	TRBJ1-2	CASSVDQGYYGYTF	TGTGCCAGCAGCGTAGACCAGGGGTACTATGGCTACACCTTC
.	.	TRBV11-2	TRBJ1-2	CASSTTGYYGYTF	TGTGCCAGCAGCACAACAGGGTATTATGGCTACACCTTC
TRBD2	few	TRBV2	TRBJ2-1	CASLPGREGGEQFF	TGTGCCAGCCTGCCGGGTCGGGAGGGGGGTGAGCAGTTCTTC
TRBD1	.	TRBV6-1	TRBJ2-7	CASRGQGTYEQYF	TGTGCCAGCAGGGGACAGGGAACTTACGAGCAGTACTTC
TRBD1	once	TRBV6-6	TRBJ2-7	CASRLGQASSYEQYF	TGTGCCAGCAGGCTTGGACAGGCCAGCTCCTACGAGCAGTACTTC
TRBD2	large	TRBV30	TRBJ2-5	CAWSRAGATQYF	TGTGCCTGGAGTAGAGCGGGAGCGACCCAGTACTTC
TRBD1	.	TRBV6-5	TRBJ2-7	CASSYSGTGTYEQYF	TGTGCCAGCAGTTATTCCGGGACAGGGACCTACGAGCAGTACTTC
.	.	TRBV19	TRBJ2-7	CASSAGLKDYEQYF	TGTGCCAGTAGTGCGGGCCTCAAGGACTACGAGCAGTACTTC
.	.	TRBV15	TRBJ1-5	CATSQSGPHQPQHF	TGTGCCACTTCCCAGTCGGGGCCGCATCAGCCCCAGCATTTT
TRBD2	once	TRBV5-5	TRBJ2-3	CASDWISPGGLYTQYF	TGTGCCAGCGACTGGATCTCCCCGGGAGGTTTGTATACGCAGTATTTT
.	.	TRBV18	TRBJ2-5	CASSPPSGKETQYF	TGTGCCAGCTCACCTCCCTCCGGGAAAGAGACCCAGTACTTC
.	.	TRBV28	TRBJ1-1	CASSWTAATEAFF	TGTGCCAGCAGTTGGACAGCTGCCACTGAAGCTTTCTTT
.	.	TRBV19	TRBJ1-3	CATERISSSGNTIYF	TGTGCCACAGAGCGGATCTCGAGCTCTGGAAACACCATATATTTT
TRBD2	.	TRBV5-1	TRBJ2-3	CASSLSGGSPTDTQYF	TGCGCCAGCAGCTTGAGTGGCGGGAGCCCCACAGATACGCAGTATTTT
TRBD1	.	TRBV6-5	TRBJ2-7	CASSATTGSYEQYF	TGTGCCAGCAGTGCTACGACAGGGTCCTACGAGCAGTACTTC
.	.	TRBV7-3	TRBJ2-6	CASSSYRSGANVLTF	TGTGCCAGCAGCTCGTACAGGTCTGGGGCCAACGTCCTGACTTTC
.	.	TRBV2	TRBJ2-3	CASSESMNTQYF	TGTGCCAGCAGTGAATCTATGAATACGCAGTATTTT
.	few	TRBV14	TRBJ2-7	CASSQVYGTSYEQYF	TGTGCCAGCAGCCAAGTTTACGGGACATCCTACGAGCAGTACTTC
TRBD1	.	TRBV19	TRBJ2-2	CASSEGQGAGELFF	TGTGCCAGTTCCGAGGGACAGGGTGCCGGGGAGCTGTTTTTT
.	few	TRBV6-5	TRBJ2-2	CASSYSKLITGELFF	TGTGCCAGCAGTTACTCGAAACTCATCACCGGGGAGCTGTTTTTT
.	.	TRBV29-1	TRBJ2-7	CSVEKGVGSYEQYF	TGCAGCGTTGAAAAGGGGGTGGGCTCCTACGAGCAGTACTTC